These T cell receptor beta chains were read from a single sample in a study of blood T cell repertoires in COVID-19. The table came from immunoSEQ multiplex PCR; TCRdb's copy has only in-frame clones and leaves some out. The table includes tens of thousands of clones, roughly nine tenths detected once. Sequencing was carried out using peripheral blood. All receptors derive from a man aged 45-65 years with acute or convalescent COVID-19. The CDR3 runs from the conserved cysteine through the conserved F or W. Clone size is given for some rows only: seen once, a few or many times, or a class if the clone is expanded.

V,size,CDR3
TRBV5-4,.,CASSFPNEGQADGYTF
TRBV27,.,CASSPEPTRVETQYF
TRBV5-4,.,CASSLARDRGRNSPLHF
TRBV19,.,CASSIGQGTGNQPQHF
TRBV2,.,CASSARVRTDTQYF
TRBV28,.,CASSLRDRHNSPLHF
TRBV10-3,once,CAISGTGSDTEAFF
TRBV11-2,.,CASSLVWTGKNIQYF
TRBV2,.,CASRDRLAGGETQYF
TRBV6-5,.,CASSYGGQDSGNTIYF
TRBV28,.,CASSETVTGELFF
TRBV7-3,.,CASSPGTSRETQYF
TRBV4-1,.,CASSSGGRRISNTGELFF
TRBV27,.,CASRETGGNSPLHF
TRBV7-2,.,CASSQDRLTQYF
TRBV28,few,CASSPGTGAQGYTF
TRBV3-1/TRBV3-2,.,CASSPRTGRTNSPLHF
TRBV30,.,CAWSTPDRARTEAFF
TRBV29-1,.,CSVLEDRSTDTQYF
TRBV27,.,CASRSGTGGVGTEAFF
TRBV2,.,CASSDRDGGTEAFF
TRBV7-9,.,CASSDETGGSNYGYTF
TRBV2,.,CASSKAVRVTNYGYTF
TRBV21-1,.,CASSKARGTTQETQYF
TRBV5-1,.,CASSLGPEGVYNEQFF
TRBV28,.,CASSSPGLNTGELFF
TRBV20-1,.,CSASQGNIQYF
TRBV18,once,CASSRDRAETQYF
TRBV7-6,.,CASSTGGGWAGETQYF
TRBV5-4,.,CASSLSGTGGIYGYTF
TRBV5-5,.,CASSLLGLNTEAFF
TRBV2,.,CASRTEAGNTIYF
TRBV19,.,CASSIQGGQGNQPQHF
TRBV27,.,CASSPIGVTTEAFF
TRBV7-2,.,CASSLDAGTKTQYF
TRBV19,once,CASSADYGYTF
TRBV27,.,CASSSQRARHTQYF
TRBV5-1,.,CASSRDSWTSEGYTF
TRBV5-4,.,CASSLGESAGANVLTF
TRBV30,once,CAWAGQYIEQFF
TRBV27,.,CASSLLSDSPLHF
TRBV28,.,CASGDSFDRAENEKLFF
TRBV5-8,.,CASSKGQVVTDTQYF
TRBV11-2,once,CASSFRYGEGNTEAFF
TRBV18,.,CASRTNPSTDTQYF